Listed here are 27 T cell receptor beta chains from one sample, sequenced in a study of radiotherapy plus CTLA-4 blockade in lung cancer. Sequencing used immunoSEQ multiplex PCR; TCRdb keeps in-frame clones, though not all of them. The data hold 25,000 to 40,000 clones, with roughly three quarters observed a single time. Sample: peripheral blood, taken from a patient treated with radiotherapy plus ipilimumab. The receptors were sampled from a human donor with non-small cell lung cancer whose response to radiotherapy plus ipilimumab could not be evaluated.

V gene TRBV19 combines with J gene TRBJ2-2; possible D gene TRBD2, 5 bases. V gave up 10 bases and J gave up 7 bases, with 16 bases separating them. There are 13 residues in the CDR3. Per the germline V gene, CDR1 is LNHDA and CDR2 is SQIVND (reference sequence). In DNA, the CDR3 is TGTGCCACGAAGGGTCTTCGGGACGGGGAGCTGTTTTTT. It translates to CATKGLRDGELFF.

The chain recombines TRBV7-9 with TRBJ2-7, with D perhaps matching TRBD1 (5 bases). The CDR3 totals 13 residues. V gave up 4 bases and J gave up 6 bases, with 13 bases separating them. Germline CDR1 and CDR2: SEHNR and FQNEAQ (reference sequence). CDR3 coding DNA: TGTGCCAGCAGCTCAAAGTCAGGGCCCGAGCAGTACTTC. Translating gives CASSSKSGPEQYF.

Concerning this clone: The junction departs from the called germline gene at one end, perhaps through a read error. CDR3 sequence: CASSLHTDQSQHF. The CDR3 DNA sequence: TGTGCCAGCAGTTTACATACCGATCAGTCCCAGCATTTT. The gene calls are TRBV6-1 and TRBJ1-5; D not resolved. The CDR3 is 13 residues long. Germline CDR1 MNHNS, CDR2 SASEGT.

The chain couples TRBV25-1 to TRBJ2-1; the match to TRBD2 covers 8 bases. Germline CDR1 and CDR2: MGHDK and SYGVNS. With 5 bases clipped from V and 5 bases from J, the junction kept 8 bases outside the gene matches. CDR3 length: 15 amino acids. The CDR3 reads CASSKTSAVNNEQFF. The CDR3, as DNA: TGTGCCAGCAGTAAGACTAGCGCAGTCAACAATGAGCAGTTCTTC.

CDR3 sequence reads: CASSRTGGNTIYF. CDR3 DNA sequence: TGTGCCAGCAGCCGGACAGGGGGAAACACCATATATTTT. The chain couples TRBV6-6 to TRBJ1-3; 8 bases line up with TRBD1. Trimming removed 6 bases from V and 4 bases from J; junction bases left unmatched: 2. The CDR3 length is 13 residues. CDR1 is MNHNY, CDR2 SVGAGI, per germline (reference sequence).

The J gene is TRBJ2-3, the V gene TRBV28, with 13 bases aligning to TRBD2. The CDR3 is 15 residues long. Germline CDR1 MDHEN, CDR2 SYDVKM. J gave up 10 bases and V 6 bases, and 10 bases lay outside the gene matches. The CDR3 region has the DNA TGTGCCAGCAGCGGACTAGCGGGAGTCCACCGGGCGCAGTATTTT. This translates into CASSGLAGVHRAQYF.

Within the sample, this clone is medium-sized. V and J are TRBV10-3 and TRBJ2-3; 8 bases fit TRBD2. Trimming removed 7 bases from V and 5 bases from J; junction bases left unmatched: 14. In germline, CDR1 is ENHRY, CDR2 SYGVKD. The length of the CDR3 is 16 residues. The CDR3 sequence: CAIKGGTGGLKDTQYF. The CDR3 coding sequence is TGTGCCATCAAGGGGGGAACGGGAGGGTTAAAAGATACGCAGTATTTT.

J is TRBJ1-1 and V is TRBV7-9; 9 bases are shared with TRBD1. Germline values: CDR1 SEHNR, CDR2 FQNEAQ (reference sequence). The V segment lost 6 bases and the J segment 4 bases; nucleotides outside the gene matches: 9. This CDR3 comprises 15 residues. The CDR3 coding sequence is TGTGCCAGCAGGCCAGGACAGGGGTCGGGCACTGAAGCTTTCTTT. The encoded protein is CASRPGQGSGTEAFF.

The rearrangement joins TRBV6-5 to TRBJ1-2; the match to TRBD1 covers 7 bases. There are 13 residues in the CDR3. The ends lost 6 bases at V and 4 bases at J; junction bases unmatched: 5. Germline CDR1 is MNHEY and CDR2 is SVGAGI. The CDR3 DNA is TGTGCCAGCAGCAGGGACAGCGTCTATGGCTACACCTTC. Translation: CASSRDSVYGYTF.

The table lists this clone with a few counts. The chain recombines TRBV6-5 with TRBJ2-5; 14 bases map to TRBD2. Germline values: CDR1 MNHEY, CDR2 SVGAGI. V was clipped by 6 bases and J by 9 bases; unmatched bases: 9. CDR3 length equals 15 residues. CDR3 loop: CASSSGLAGVVAQYF. Written as DNA, the CDR3 is TGTGCCAGCAGCTCGGGACTAGCGGGAGTAGTGGCCCAGTACTTC.

The V and J genes are TRBV6-6 and TRBJ1-3; the D is unclear. Looked up from germline, CDR1 is MNHNY and CDR2 is SVGAGI (reference sequence). This CDR3 has 13 amino acids. Trimming removed 6 bases at V and 4 bases at J, with 10 bases between. The CDR3 loop reads CASSRGFGNTIYF. CDR3 in DNA: TGTGCCAGCAGCCGAGGCTTCGGAAACACCATATATTTT.

This rearrangement joins TRBV4-3 to TRBJ2-2; 9 bases line up with TRBD1. V shed 0 bases, J shed 5 bases, and the junction held 13 bases outside the gene matches. The germline V gene has CDR1 LGHNA and CDR2 YSLEER. There are 19 residues in the CDR3. CDR3 sequence: CASSQDPSATGGPTGELFF. The CDR3 DNA reads as TGCGCCAGCAGCCAAGATCCGTCAGCTACAGGGGGCCCGACCGGGGAGCTGTTTTTT.

In its sample, this clone was seen once. The chain uses TRBV7-2 and TRBJ2-3; D might be TRBD1 (6 bases). Germline V gene sequence: CDR1 SGHTA, CDR2 FQGNSA. The CDR3 sequence is 17 residues long. Trimming stripped 5 bases from V and 0 bases from J, with 18 bases between. The CDR3 loop reads CASSRLKVRGSTDTQYF. The DNA for the CDR3 is TGTGCCAGCAGCCGCTTAAAGGTCAGGGGCAGCACAGATACGCAGTATTTT.

The V and J genes are TRBV4-3 and TRBJ2-3; D ambiguous. This CDR3 comprises 14 residues. With 5 bases removed from V and 1 base from J, the gap between germline ends came to 10 bases. Germline V gene data show CDR1 as LGHNA and CDR2 as YSLEER. The CDR3 region is CASSNGRGTDTQYF. DNA of the CDR3: TGCGCCAGCAGCAATGGTCGGGGCACAGATACGCAGTATTTT.

The chain joins TRBV5-4 to TRBJ2-7, with 9 bases fitting TRBD1. The germline V gene has CDR1 SGHNT and CDR2 YYREEE (reference sequence). This CDR3 is built from 15 residues. V dropped 2 bases and J dropped 3; count of bases not matched to a gene: 6. This CDR3 reads CASSFTGTGYYEQYF. CDR3 in DNA: TGTGCCAGCAGCTTTACCGGGACAGGGTACTACGAGCAGTACTTC.

The chain links TRBV7-6 to TRBJ1-4, with 10 bases identical to TRBD1. The V gene end was trimmed by 7 bases and the J gene end by 1 base; junction bases not matched to a gene: 12. Germline lookup yields CDR1 SGHVS and CDR2 FNYEAQ. This CDR3 region has 18 residues. The CDR3 sequence is CASNPEPGQGITNEKLFF. CDR3 DNA: TGTGCCAGCAACCCCGAACCGGGACAGGGGATAACTAATGAAAAACTGTTTTTT.

CDR3 sequence (DNA): TGCGCCAGCAGCCAAGATTCCAGGGCGCCTGGGGCCAACGTCCTGACTTTC. This encodes CASSQDSRAPGANVLTF. V and J are TRBV4-1 and TRBJ2-6; weak D call: TRBD1 (5 bases). The CDR3 has 17 amino acids. Looked up from germline, CDR1 is MGHRA and CDR2 is YSYEKL. Trimming shortened V by 0 bases and J by 2 bases, and 11 bases separated the two germline ends.

This clone came up a few times. V gene TRBV19 combines with J gene TRBJ2-2, with a possible D match to TRBD2 (6 bases). V lost 6 bases and J lost 6, with 20 bases in between. The germline CDR1 and CDR2 sequences are LNHDA and SQIVND (reference sequence). The CDR3 loop spans 16 amino acids. The CDR3 DNA reads TGTGCCAGTAGGCCCTTCAGGGACTCCCCCGCCGGGGAGCTGTTTTTT. This encodes CASRPFRDSPAGELFF.

The chain links TRBV7-8 to TRBJ2-7; tentatively, D is TRBD1 (6 bases). Germline CDR1 and CDR2: SGHVS and FQNEAQ. The length of the CDR3 is 15 residues. V lost 0 bases, J lost 0 bases, and 9 bases lay in between. Here the CDR3 reads CASSLAGGPSYEQYF. The CDR3 region has the DNA TGTGCCAGCAGCTTAGCTGGGGGCCCCTCCTACGAGCAGTACTTC.

Regarding this clone: Being one base from a much bigger clone, this may be a read error. The V call is TRBV19, the J call TRBJ2-5; the D is unclear. Matching the DNA end better, TRBJ2-7 makes the J call doubtful. This CDR3 is built from 13 residues. Per the germline V gene, CDR1 is LNHDA and CDR2 is SQIVND (reference sequence). CDR3 coding DNA: TGTGCCAGTGCCACAGCTTCAACCTCCGAGCAGTACTTC. Its translation is CASATASTSEQYF.

This clone has a single count. The rearrangement uses TRBV5-5 and TRBJ1-2; tentatively, D is TRBD1 (6 bases). The CDR3 is 15 residues long. Trimming pared 2 bases from V and 0 bases from J, leaving 11 bases between. Germline loops: CDR1 SGHKS, CDR2 YYEKEE (reference sequence). The CDR3 protein is CASSLTGIANYGYTF. DNA of the CDR3: TGTGCCAGCAGCTTAACAGGGATAGCTAACTATGGCTACACCTTC.

This clone was detected only a few times. The chain uses TRBV6-1 and TRBJ2-5; 13 bases fit TRBD2. The CDR3 is made up of 15 amino acids. The V and J ends lost 10 bases and 5 bases, in that order; junction bases with no gene match: 10. CDR1 is MNHNS, CDR2 SASEGT, per germline. The CDR3 protein is CATIGLAGAWETQYF. CDR3 DNA: TGTGCCACCATAGGACTAGCGGGAGCTTGGGAGACCCAGTACTTC.

In this sample, this clone turned up once. The chain couples TRBV6-1 to TRBJ1-1; D is possibly TRBD1 (5 bases). Germline values: CDR1 MNHNS, CDR2 SASEGT. Trimming shortened V by 2 bases and J by 1 base, and 8 bases separated the two germline ends. The CDR3 covers 14 residues. The CDR3 DNA is TGTGCCAGCAGTGAATGGGGCGGGAACACTGAAGCTTTCTTT. It is translated as CASSEWGGNTEAFF.

This clone was seen once. This chain connects TRBV9 to TRBJ2-2; D unresolved. The germline gives CDR1 SGDLS, CDR2 YYNGEE. This CDR3 has 13 amino acids. Trimming took 0 bases from V and 3 from J, leaving 3 bases between them. The CDR3 is CASSVVDTGELFF. In nucleotides, the CDR3 is TGTGCCAGCAGCGTAGTCGACACCGGGGAGCTGTTTTTT.

The CDR3 DNA reads TGTGCCAGCAGCTTAGCAGGGGCCTCTGGAAACACCATATATTTT. It yields the protein CASSLAGASGNTIYF. The chain couples TRBV7-2 to TRBJ1-3, with D perhaps matching TRBD1 (5 bases). CDR1 SGHTA and CDR2 FQGNSA come from the germline V gene. V was pared by 0 bases and J by 0 bases, with 6 bases between. This CDR3 is 15 amino acids long.

The J gene is TRBJ1-2, the V gene TRBV18, with 9 bases identical to TRBD1. V lost 4 bases to trimming and J lost 5 bases; unmatched junction nucleotides: 8. Germline V gene sequence: CDR1 KGHSH, CDR2 LQKENI. CDR3 size: 15 residues. The CDR3 DNA follows: TGTGCCAGCTCACTCCCGGGACAGGGCCTGTATGGCTACACCTTC. Its translation: CASSLPGQGLYGYTF.

CDR3 DNA sequence: TGTGCCAGCAGCCAGACTCCGGGACTAGCGGGAGTACAGCAGTTCTTC. Translating it yields CASSQTPGLAGVQQFF. The chain links TRBV11-2 to TRBJ2-1; 14 bases line up with TRBD2. The germline V gene encodes CDR1 SGHAT and CDR2 FQNNGV. This CDR3 has 16 amino acids. J lost 11 bases, V lost 5 bases, and 11 bases had no gene match.